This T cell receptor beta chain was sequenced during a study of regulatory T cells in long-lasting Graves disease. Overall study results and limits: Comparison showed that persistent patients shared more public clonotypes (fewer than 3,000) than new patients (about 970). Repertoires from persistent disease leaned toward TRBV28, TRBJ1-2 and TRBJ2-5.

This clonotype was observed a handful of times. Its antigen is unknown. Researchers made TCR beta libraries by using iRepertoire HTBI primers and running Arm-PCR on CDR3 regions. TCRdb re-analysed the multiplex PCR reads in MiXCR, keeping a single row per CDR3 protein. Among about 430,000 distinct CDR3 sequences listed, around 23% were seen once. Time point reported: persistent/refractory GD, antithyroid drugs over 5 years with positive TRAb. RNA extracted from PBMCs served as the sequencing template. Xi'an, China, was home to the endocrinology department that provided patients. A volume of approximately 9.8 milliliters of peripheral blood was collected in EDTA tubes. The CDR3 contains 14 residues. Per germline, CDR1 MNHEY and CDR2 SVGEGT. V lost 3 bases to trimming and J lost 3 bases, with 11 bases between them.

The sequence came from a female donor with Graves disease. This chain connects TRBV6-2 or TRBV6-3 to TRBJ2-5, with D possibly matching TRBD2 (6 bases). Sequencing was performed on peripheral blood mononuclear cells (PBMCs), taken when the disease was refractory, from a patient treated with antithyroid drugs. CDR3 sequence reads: CASSYWTTEETQYF. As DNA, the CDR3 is TGTGCCAGCAGTTATTGGACTACCGAAGAGACCCAGTACTTC.